These 8 T cell receptor beta chains were all obtained from the same sample, sequenced in a study of OX40 agonist ivuxolimab in advanced cancers. Profiled with immunoSEQ multiplex PCR; TCRdb holds only in-frame clones, not every one. The sample holds 25,000 to 40,000 clones, 75% to 95% seen once. The sample in question was CD4+ or CD8+ T cells sorted from blood, obtained in a trial of the OX40 agonist ivuxolimab. These receptors all stem from an adult with an advanced solid tumor such as melanoma, head and neck, liver or kidney cancer.

The chain employs TRBV2 and TRBJ2-3; D perhaps matches TRBD1 (5 bases). From germline, CDR1 is SNHLY and CDR2 FYNNEI. The CDR3 is 17 amino acids. V was pared by 1 base and J by 8 bases, with 22 bases between. The CDR3 is CASSEGGYPALQATQYF. CDR3 nucleotides: TGTGCCAGCAGTGAAGGGGGATACCCGGCCCTACAGGCTACGCAGTATTTT.

V is TRBV28 and J is TRBJ2-1, with 8 bases fitting TRBD2. This CDR3 is 17 amino acids long. J gave up 1 base and V 2 bases, and 7 bases lay outside the gene matches. Germline CDR1 reads MDHEN; CDR2 reads SYDVKM. The CDR3 sequence: CASSLSRGGLSYNEQFF. The CDR3 region has the DNA TGTGCCAGCAGTTTAAGCCGGGGGGGCCTGTCCTACAATGAGCAGTTCTTC.

The V and J genes are TRBV4-1 and TRBJ1-1; D not resolved. The CDR3 runs 15 residues. Trimming pared 1 base from V and 3 bases from J, leaving 12 bases between. Germline CDR1 is MGHRA and CDR2 is YSYEKL. The CDR3 here is CASSQVPDIYTEAFF. The CDR3 DNA follows: TGCGCCAGCAGCCAAGTTCCGGATATTTACACTGAAGCTTTCTTT.

In this sample, this clone turned up once. The rearrangement links TRBV2 to TRBJ1-1; no clear D. V lost 6 bases and J 1 base, leaving 12 bases between the germline ends. The CDR3 runs 14 residues. Germline V gene sequence: CDR1 SNHLY, CDR2 FYNNEI. This CDR3 is CASSALVRNTEAFF. In nucleotides, the CDR3 is TGTGCCAGCAGCGCTTTAGTGAGGAACACTGAAGCTTTCTTT.

The genes are TRBV7-8 and TRBJ2-7; 9 bases agree with TRBD2. V lost 1 base to trimming and J lost 3 bases; unmatched junction nucleotides: 4. This CDR3 has 15 amino acids. CDR1 is SGHVS and CDR2 is FQNEAQ in the germline V gene. CDR3 residues: CASSLEFSGGYEQYF. For the CDR3, the DNA is TGTGCCAGCAGCTTAGAGTTTAGCGGGGGCTACGAGCAGTACTTC.

The gene calls are TRBV27 and TRBJ1-1, with a weak D call TRBD1 (5 bases). The V gene lost 2 bases and the J gene lost 5 bases, with 12 bases spanning the gap. The V gene's germline CDR1 is MNHEY and CDR2 SMNVEV (reference sequence). The CDR3 contains 14 residues. CDR3 region: CASSLMPGWTEAFF. The CDR3 DNA is TGTGCCAGCAGTTTAATGCCAGGGTGGACTGAAGCTTTCTTT.

The chain has TRBV7-9 and TRBJ1-2, with 7 bases matching TRBD1. Per the germline V gene, CDR1 is SEHNR and CDR2 is FQNEAQ (reference sequence). V lost 3 bases and J lost 4; bases outside the gene matches: 5. CDR3 length: 14 amino acids. CDR3 nucleotides: TGTGCCAGCAGCTTGGGACAGTTCGGCTATGGCTACACCTTC. It codes for CASSLGQFGYGYTF.

This clone showed up just a few times. The gene calls are TRBV5-4 and TRBJ2-3; 8 bases are a match to TRBD2. The germline V gene encodes CDR1 SGHNT and CDR2 YYREEE (reference sequence). This CDR3 is built from 17 residues. V was clipped by 4 bases and J by 5 bases; unmatched bases: 15. In DNA, the CDR3 is TGTGCCAGCAGCCGAGATACCGGGAGGGGGAGACTAGATACGCAGTATTTT. It encodes CASSRDTGRGRLDTQYF.